This TCR beta chain stems from a study of identical twins. The CDR3 consists of 15 residues. Per germline, CDR1 SEHNR and CDR2 FQNEAQ (reference sequence). V gave up 7 bases and J gave up 3 bases, with 19 bases separating them. As regards this clonotype: Its antigen remains unknown.

General study results and limits: Out-of-frame alpha sequences shared by twins showed excess low generation probability.

TCRdb independently ran MiXCR on the 5' RACE reads; one entry per CDR3 protein. The table records under 800,000 distinct CDR3 sequences, over 20% of them present only once. This same sample was also taken into another study, of T cells expressing NK-cell markers. That paper notes: The share of CD8+ T cells held by dominant NKG2C+ clonotypes was 1.0-7.0% in six donors.

The specimen sequenced was PBMCs. The chain carries TRBV7-9 and TRBJ2-7, with D uncertain. The TCR originated in a woman between 18 and 30 years old in good health. The CDR3 here is CASTPGPPTYYEQYF. CDR3 DNA sequence: TGTGCCAGCACCCCCGGACCGCCGACATACTACGAGCAGTACTTC.